The sequence of this T cell receptor (beta chain) was determined in a study of blood T cell repertoires in COVID-19. For the study at large: The United States, Italy and Spain provided the acute and convalescent COVID-19 samples. T cells, B-cell-depleted T cells, or PBMCs supplied cDNA or gDNA.

In the source study's methods: How many nucleated cells were present was estimated from reference gene primer amplification. Repertoires were generated with immunoSEQ multiplex PCR, while TCRdb's copy carries only in-frame clones and drops some. V, J and clone size were drawn from that table, and D and trimming were deduced from the DNA. The sample has roughly 81,000 clones, about four fifths seen once; the top ten hold 2% to 2.5%. CDR1 KGHSH and CDR2 LQKENI come from the germline V gene. The CDR3 runs 15 residues. Trimming took 3 bases from V and 2 from J; bases not matched to a gene: 5. The TCR sequence derives from a woman in her 70s with acute or convalescent COVID-19. V is TRBV18 and J is TRBJ2-3; 7 bases are a match to TRBD2. The sequenced sample was peripheral blood. The CDR3 is CASSPSGGFTDTQYF. The CDR3 DNA follows: TGTGCCAGCTCACCGTCGGGGGGATTCACAGATACGCAGTATTTT.